This passage covers 14 T cell receptor beta chains from one sample sequenced in a study of blood T cell repertoires in COVID-19. Here immunoSEQ multiplex PCR was the method, and the copy in TCRdb shows in-frame clones only, minus some. The sample contains some 190,000 clones, more than 85% of which appear only once. Sequencing input: PBMCs or T cells enriched from blood (not recorded which). These TCRs come from a woman aged 40 to 49 in a cohort exposed to, infected with or recovered from COVID-19 (not recorded which).

The V gene is TRBV6-2 or TRBV6-3, the J gene TRBJ2-2, with a weak D call TRBD1 (5 bases). Trimming stripped 4 bases from V and 12 bases from J, with 9 bases between. The CDR3 spans 11 residues. Germline CDR1 MNHEY, CDR2 SVGEGT. The CDR3 nucleotides are TGTGCCAGCAGTTGGGCAGGGAAGCTGTTTTTT. Translation gives CASSWAGKLFF.

The CDR3 DNA reads as TGTGCCAGCAGCTTGGGCGGGGGCCATCGCTATGGCTACACCTTC. It encodes CASSLGGGHRYGYTF. The chain links TRBV11-2 to TRBJ1-2; a weak D match, TRBD1 (6 bases). Germline V gene lookup returns CDR1 SGHAT and CDR2 FQNNGV. V lost 3 bases and J 4 bases, leaving 15 bases between the germline ends. The CDR3 runs to 15 residues.

The chain uses TRBV2 and TRBJ2-7, with 7 bases matching TRBD2. The CDR3 has 14 residues. V gave up 8 bases and J gave up 2 bases; unmatched junction bases: 9. In germline, CDR1 is SNHLY, CDR2 FYNNEI. CDR3 protein: CASPPRGRAYEQYF. The CDR3 nucleotides read TGTGCCAGCCCCCCCCGGGGGAGGGCCTACGAGCAGTACTTC.

With regard to this clone: A read error may account for a junction end that differs from germline. The chain couples TRBV19 to TRBJ1-5, with D uncertain. The CDR3 length is 12 residues. Germline V gives CDR1 LNHDA, CDR2 SQIVND (reference sequence). CDR3 region: CASSIGGSPPHF. CDR3 in DNA: TGTGCCAGTAGTATCGGCGGGTCTCCCCCGCATTTT.

The table lists this clone with a count of one. The chain combines TRBV19 with TRBJ1-5; D may be TRBD1 (5 bases). The CDR3 runs 14 residues. Trimming removed 5 bases from V and 7 bases from J, with 15 bases in between. Per the germline V gene, CDR1 is LNHDA and CDR2 is SQIVND (reference sequence). Here the CDR3 DNA reads TGTGCCAGTAGTGGAGGGGTGCTTTGGCAGCCCCAGCATTTT. It yields the protein CASSGGVLWQPQHF.

The V call is TRBV5-6, the J call TRBJ1-1; a weak D match, TRBD1 (6 bases). The V gene lost 2 bases and the J gene lost 10 bases, with 9 bases spanning the gap. From germline, CDR1 is SGHDT and CDR2 YYEEEE. The CDR3 is 11 amino acids. Here the CDR3 DNA reads TGTGCCAGCAGCTTCGGGGGGCCAGCTTTCTTT. Protein: CASSFGGPAFF.

The V call is TRBV24-1, the J call TRBJ1-2, with D possibly TRBD1 on 6 matching bases. Germline CDR1 KGHDR, CDR2 SFDVKD. Trimming shortened V by 2 bases and J by 4 bases, and 10 bases separated the two germline ends. The CDR3 totals 14 residues. The CDR3 region is CATSDYGQIYGYTF. The CDR3 DNA is TGTGCCACCAGTGATTACGGACAGATCTATGGCTACACCTTC.

The V and J genes are TRBV3-1 (or the pseudogene TRBV3-2) and TRBJ2-6; 10 bases map to TRBD2. Germline V gene lookup returns CDR1 LGHDT and CDR2 YNNKEL (reference sequence). The CDR3 covers 19 residues. The ends lost 4 bases at V and 0 bases at J; junction bases unmatched: 9. DNA of the CDR3: TGTGCCAGCAGCCCCCTCGGACTAGCGGCTTCCTCTGGGGCCAACGTCCTGACTTTC. It encodes CASSPLGLAASSGANVLTF.

The chain has TRBV5-1 and TRBJ2-1; 12 nucleotides match TRBD2. Germline V lookup: CDR1 SGHRS, CDR2 YFSETQ. The CDR3 is made up of 14 amino acids. The V gene end was trimmed by 3 bases and the J gene end by 9 bases; junction bases not matched to a gene: 4. CDR3 DNA sequence: TGCGCCAGCAGCTGGACTAGCGGGGTTCTTGAGCAGTTCTTC. This gives the protein CASSWTSGVLEQFF.

V usage is TRBV3-1 (or the pseudogene TRBV3-2) and J usage is TRBJ2-3, with D possibly matching TRBD2 (6 bases). V was cut by 4 bases and J by 1 base, with 6 bases left in between. From germline, CDR1 is LGHDT and CDR2 YNNKEL (reference sequence). CDR3 size: 13 residues. The CDR3 DNA follows: TGTGCCAGCAGCCCGGGGGGCACAGATACGCAGTATTTT. Protein sequence: CASSPGGTDTQYF.

The V call is TRBV4-1, the J call TRBJ1-1, with D tentatively TRBD1 (6 bases). The CDR3 contains 13 residues. Trimming removed 4 bases from V and 1 base from J, with 7 bases in between. Looked up from germline, CDR1 is MGHRA and CDR2 is YSYEKL. This CDR3 reads CASSRGGNTEAFF. CDR3 coding DNA: TGCGCCAGCAGCCGAGGGGGGAACACTGAAGCTTTCTTT.

On this clone itself: A junction boundary mismatches the germline segment, possibly from a read error. V usage is TRBV18 and J usage is TRBJ2-7; possibly TRBD1 for D (6 bases). The CDR3 sequence is 12 residues long. Germline CDR1 KGHSH, CDR2 LQKENI. This CDR3 reads CASSPQGDEQYF. The CDR3 DNA is TGTGCCAGCTCTCCACAGGGAGACGAGCAGTACTTC.

The chain employs TRBV11-3 and TRBJ2-1; TRBD2 aligns across 8 bases. There are 16 residues in the CDR3. The V and J ends lost 1 base and 2 bases, in that order; junction bases with no gene match: 4. Germline CDR1 reads SGHNT; CDR2 reads YENEEA. The CDR3 reads CASSLASGLAYNEQFF. For the CDR3, the DNA is TGTGCCAGCAGCTTAGCGTCGGGACTAGCCTACAATGAGCAGTTCTTC.

J is TRBJ2-5 and V is TRBV27, with D possibly matching TRBD1 (6 bases). With 3 bases removed from V and 4 bases from J, the gap between germline ends came to 9 bases. The CDR3 contains 13 residues. CDR1 is MNHEY and CDR2 is SMNVEV in the germline V gene (reference sequence). The chain's CDR3 is CASSFKTGETQYF. The CDR3 DNA follows: TGTGCCAGCAGTTTTAAGACAGGAGAGACCCAGTACTTC.